This TCR beta chain was identified during a study of shared clonotypes between healthy human individuals. CDR3 size: 14 residues. V lost 4 bases, J lost 4 bases, and 13 bases lay in between. Germline V gene sequence: CDR1 MGHDK, CDR2 SYGVNS. Each donor was a Caucasian adult residing in Nashville, Tennessee. For each subset, genomic DNA was distributed in equal portions over several immunoSEQ plates. Profiling relied on immunoSEQ multiplex PCR, and the TCRdb table lists in-frame clones only, not all of them. The sample records approximately 1.5 million clones, roughly 98.5% being singletons. The clonotype comes from a man aged 30-40 years in good health. V is TRBV25-1 and J is TRBJ1-1, with D possibly matching TRBD1 (5 bases). Sequencing was done on a sample of naive CD4+ T cells sorted from blood. The subset denotes: CD45RA+ positively selected. CDR3 in amino acids: CASSGSGLGTEAFF. For the CDR3, the DNA is TGTGCCAGCAGTGGTTCGGGACTTGGCACTGAAGCTTTCTTT.